Below are 23 T cell receptor beta chains sequenced from a single sample in a study of shared clonotypes between healthy human individuals. The table came from immunoSEQ multiplex PCR; TCRdb's copy has only in-frame clones and leaves some out. The sample lists about 490,000 clones; about 85% were seen once. Sequenced input: PBMCs. These receptors all come from a woman aged 40 to 49 in good health. Some clones in this sample may be carry-over from other donors' samples.

The V and J genes are TRBV7-3 and TRBJ2-5; D is possibly TRBD1 (5 bases). The germline gives CDR1 SGHTA, CDR2 FQGTGA. The V end was cut by 2 bases, the J end by 4 bases, with 8 bases between. The CDR3 has 13 amino acids. CDR3 region: CASSLAGSETQYF. In nucleotides, the CDR3 is TGTGCCAGCAGCTTAGCAGGGTCAGAGACCCAGTACTTC.

This chain joins TRBV29-1 and TRBJ2-1; D possibly corresponds to TRBD2 (5 bases). The CDR3 has 11 residues. Between the trimmed V and J ends, which lost 4 bases and 5 bases, there was a span of 6 bases. Germline-derived CDR1 and CDR2 are SQVTM and ANQGSEA. CDR3 region: CSVARDNEQFF. CDR3 bases: TGCAGCGTTGCGCGGGACAATGAGCAGTTCTTC.

The chain uses TRBV28 and TRBJ1-3, with D uncertain. The V and J ends lost 6 bases and 2 bases respectively, with 11 bases between them. The CDR3 extends over 14 amino acids. Germline V gene sequence: CDR1 MDHEN, CDR2 SYDVKM. This CDR3 reads CASSERLTGNTIYF. In DNA form, the CDR3 reads TGTGCCAGCAGCGAGCGGCTTACTGGAAACACCATATATTTT.

The rearrangement links TRBV10-3 to TRBJ2-6, with TRBD1 as a possible D gene (6 bases). Germline CDR1 reads ENHRY; CDR2 reads SYGVKD. V lost 4 bases, J lost 4 bases, and 8 bases lay in between. This CDR3 is built from 14 residues. The CDR3 loop reads CAISVGTGANVLTF. CDR3 nucleotide sequence: TGTGCCATCAGTGTAGGGACAGGGGCCAACGTCCTGACTTTC.

The genes are TRBV30 and TRBJ1-2, with TRBD1 identical over 10 bases. V shed 2 bases, J shed 3 bases, and the junction held 3 bases outside the gene matches. The CDR3 is 14 amino acids. CDR1 and CDR2 (germline): GTSNPN, SVGIG (reference sequence). CDR3 DNA: TGTGCCTGGAGTCGGGACAGGGGCGACTATGGCTACACCTTC. Protein product: CAWSRDRGDYGYTF.

The J gene is TRBJ2-7, the V gene TRBV15, with D possibly matching TRBD2 (7 bases). The CDR3 extends over 13 amino acids. Trimming removed 4 bases from V and 2 bases from J, with 9 bases in between. Germline loops: CDR1 LNHNV, CDR2 YYDKDF (reference sequence). The CDR3 is CATSMGGPYEQYF. The CDR3 bases are TGTGCCACCAGCATGGGGGGGCCCTACGAGCAGTACTTC.

Written as DNA, the CDR3 is TGTGCCAGTAGTAGGGGGCAGAGCTCCTACGAGCAGTACTTC. Translated, it gives CASSRGQSSYEQYF. The J gene is TRBJ2-7, the V gene TRBV19; D possibly corresponds to TRBD1 (6 bases). The germline V and J ends were trimmed by 4 bases and 0 bases, with 10 bases remaining between them. This CDR3 is 14 amino acids long. The V gene's germline CDR1 is LNHDA and CDR2 SQIVND (reference sequence).

As regards this clone: With only one base between it and a far larger clone, this is likely a read error. Other nucleotide sequences from this sample produce the same CDR3. The chain links TRBV1 to TRBJ1-2. TRBV1 is listed as a pseudogene. The CDR3 runs 13 residues. This CDR3 reads CTSIVRKTYGYTF. The CDR3 DNA is TGCACCAGCATTGTACGAAAGACCTATGGCTACACCTTC.

This chain joins TRBV28 and TRBJ1-3; D uncertain. The V end was cut by 5 bases, the J end by 1 base, with 12 bases between. Germline loops: CDR1 MDHEN, CDR2 SYDVKM. The CDR3 is 15 residues long. This CDR3 reads CASSDIGQSGNTIYF. The DNA of the CDR3 is TGTGCCAGCAGTGATATAGGGCAATCTGGAAACACCATATATTTT.

This clone has ten or more counts. Other DNA sequences from this sample encode an identical CDR3 as well. The gene calls are TRBV10-3 and TRBJ2-5; D remains ambiguous. Germline CDR1 and CDR2: ENHRY and SYGVKD. V was pared by 4 bases and J by 2 bases, with 5 bases between. The CDR3 has 12 amino acids. The CDR3 is CAISGQQETQYF. In DNA, the CDR3 is TGTGCCATCAGTGGGCAGCAAGAGACCCAGTACTTC.

J is TRBJ1-6 and V is TRBV30; TRBD1 matches 7 bases. CDR3 length: 15 amino acids. Germline lookup yields CDR1 GTSNPN and CDR2 SVGIG (reference sequence). The V and J ends lost 7 bases and 10 bases, in that order; junction bases with no gene match: 16. The CDR3 coding sequence is TGTGCCTACTCAACGACCACAGGGGCAGGATCACCCCTCCACTTT. This sequence encodes CAYSTTTGAGSPLHF.

The rearrangement uses TRBV7-8 and TRBJ1-5; the D is unclear. Trimming removed 3 bases from V and 0 bases from J, with 12 bases in between. This CDR3 region has 16 residues. Germline CDR1 is SGHVS and CDR2 is FQNEAQ. Here the CDR3 reads CASSFMDGDSNQPQHF. CDR3 coding DNA: TGTGCCAGCAGCTTTATGGACGGGGATAGCAATCAGCCCCAGCATTTT. Looking up the rest from reference TRBV7-8 and TRBJ1-5 gives the full variable domain: GAGVSQSPRYKVAKRGQDVALRCDPISGHVSLFWYQQALGQGPEFLTYFQNEAQLDKSGLPSDRFFAERPEGSVSTLKIQRTQQEDSAVYLCASSFMDGDSNQPQHFGDGTRLSIL.

The V gene is TRBV7-9, the J gene TRBJ2-3, with TRBD2 matching over 13 bases. V dropped 9 bases and J dropped 4; count of bases not matched to a gene: 16. Germline V gene sequence: CDR1 SEHNR, CDR2 FQNEAQ (reference sequence). This CDR3 is 18 amino acids long. The CDR3 region has the DNA TGTGCCAGTCAGCTTGATCGGACTAGCGGGAGAAGGTCAGATACGCAGTATTTT. This sequence encodes CASQLDRTSGRRSDTQYF.

The chain joins TRBV5-1 to TRBJ2-1, with 15 bases that match TRBD2. The CDR3 has 17 amino acids. J gave up 8 bases and V 4 bases, and 10 bases lay outside the gene matches. Germline-derived CDR1 and CDR2 are SGHRS and YFSETQ. CDR3 sequence reads: CASSPRTSGRASDEQFF. CDR3 sequence (DNA): TGCGCCAGCAGCCCACGGACTAGCGGGAGGGCCAGCGATGAGCAGTTCTTC.

The rearrangement links TRBV6-1 to TRBJ2-5; D might be TRBD1 (5 bases). V lost 6 bases to trimming and J lost 5 bases, with 13 bases between them. CDR3 length equals 13 residues. The germline V gene has CDR1 MNHNS and CDR2 SASEGT. This chain's CDR3 is CASRSQGLETQYF. CDR3 DNA sequence: TGTGCCAGCAGAAGCCAGGGATTGGAGACCCAGTACTTC.

This chain connects TRBV15 to TRBJ2-3; D not certain. V was clipped by 1 base and J by 3 bases, with 11 bases between them. The CDR3 sequence is 15 residues long. In germline, CDR1 is LNHNV, CDR2 YYDKDF (reference sequence). CDR3 sequence reads: CATSRVKGRTDTQYF. The CDR3 DNA follows: TGTGCCACCAGCAGAGTAAAAGGGCGGACAGATACGCAGTATTTT.

CDR3 residues: CALSVGGELFF. In DNA form, the CDR3 reads TGTGCCCTGAGTGTAGGCGGGGAGCTGTTTTTT. V gene TRBV30 combines with J gene TRBJ2-2; D remains ambiguous. In germline, CDR1 is GTSNPN, CDR2 SVGIG (reference sequence). The CDR3 spans 11 residues. The germline V and J ends were trimmed by 8 bases and 7 bases, with 11 bases remaining between them.

This rearrangement joins TRBV15 to TRBJ2-5; 9 bases line up with TRBD2. V was clipped by 3 bases and J by 4 bases; unmatched bases: 6. This CDR3 contains 15 residues. The V gene's germline CDR1 is LNHNV and CDR2 YYDKDF (reference sequence). CDR3 protein: CATSRRAGGGETQYF. The CDR3 nucleotides read TGTGCCACCAGCAGGAGAGCGGGAGGAGGAGAGACCCAGTACTTC.

The chain is built from TRBV5-6 and TRBJ2-3; possible D gene TRBD2, 6 bases. The CDR3 is made up of 15 amino acids. V was shortened by 4 bases and J by 0 bases, with 12 bases between the two germline ends. CDR1 SGHDT and CDR2 YYEEEE come from the germline V gene. The CDR3 DNA reads as TGTGCCAGCAGCCTGGGACTTCTCAGCACAGATACGCAGTATTTT. Protein product: CASSLGLLSTDTQYF.

The chain recombines TRBV6-5 with TRBJ1-5; 8 bases are a match to TRBD1. The V gene end was trimmed by 6 bases and the J gene end by 1 base; junction bases not matched to a gene: 5. CDR1 and CDR2 (germline): MNHEY, SVGAGI. The CDR3 has 15 residues. The CDR3 spells CASRPQGASNQPQHF. DNA for the CDR3: TGTGCCAGCAGACCCCAGGGGGCAAGCAATCAGCCCCAGCATTTT.

The V gene is TRBV28, the J gene TRBJ2-7, with 8 bases identical to TRBD2. Germline V CDR1 and CDR2: MDHEN, SYDVKM. The V segment lost 1 base and the J segment 2 bases; nucleotides outside the gene matches: 7. The CDR3 runs 16 residues. The CDR3 DNA is TGTGCCAGCAGTTTATCCAGCGGGAGAGCTACCTACGAGCAGTACTTC. Amino acids: CASSLSSGRATYEQYF.

The V and J genes are TRBV9 and TRBJ2-1; 13 positions match TRBD2. CDR1 and CDR2 (germline): SGDLS, YYNGEE. Trimming removed 4 bases from V and 9 bases from J; junction bases left unmatched: 10. This CDR3 is 16 amino acids long. This CDR3 reads CASSPRALAGGGEQFF. The CDR3 nucleotides are TGTGCCAGCAGCCCCAGGGCACTAGCGGGAGGGGGTGAGCAGTTCTTC.

The rearrangement joins TRBV29-1 to TRBJ2-2, with D possibly TRBD2 on 5 matching bases. This CDR3 contains 13 residues. Trimming stripped 6 bases from V and 2 bases from J, with 10 bases between. The germline V gene encodes CDR1 SQVTM and CDR2 ANQGSEA. CDR3 amino acids: CSVRTGNTGELFF. CDR3 DNA: TGCAGCGTGAGGACGGGAAACACCGGGGAGCTGTTTTTT.